These 7 T cell receptor beta chains were sequenced from one sample in a study of circulating and synovial CD4+ cells in juvenile arthritis. Here immunoSEQ multiplex PCR was the method, and the copy in TCRdb shows in-frame clones only, minus some. Counted here are under 40,000 clones, just over 90% occurring once; the ten biggest clones make up about 3%. The sample was CD4+ T cells from blood. Receptor source: a human donor with juvenile idiopathic arthritis.

J is TRBJ2-2 and V is TRBV19, with 7 bases fitting TRBD2. There are 16 residues in the CDR3. Looked up from germline, CDR1 is LNHDA and CDR2 is SQIVND (reference sequence). V was pared by 9 bases and J by 7 bases, with 17 bases of the junction left unmatched. The CDR3, as DNA: TGTGCCAGCTTATCGGGCGGGAGCGTTTTTCACGGGGAGCTGTTTTTT. Its translation is CASLSGGSVFHGELFF.

This clone appeared a single time. Other DNA sequences in this sample translate to the same CDR3. The chain has TRBV7-9 and TRBJ2-5, with D possibly matching TRBD1 (5 bases). CDR1 is SEHNR and CDR2 is FQNEAQ in the germline V gene (reference sequence). The CDR3 runs to 15 residues. V dropped 5 bases and J dropped 5 bases, with 18 bases sitting between them. The CDR3, as DNA: TGTGCCAGCAGCCATAAACAAGGGGCTTGGGAGACCCAGTACTTC. As protein: CASSHKQGAWETQYF.

The rearrangement links TRBV19 to TRBJ1-5; TRBD1 matches 7 bases. This CDR3 spans 18 amino acids. V dropped 7 bases and J dropped 0; count of bases not matched to a gene: 15. Germline-derived CDR1 and CDR2 are LNHDA and SQIVND (reference sequence). The CDR3 region is CASMRNKGAKNSNQPQHF. CDR3 nucleotide sequence: TGTGCCAGTATGCGAAACAAGGGGGCAAAAAATAGCAATCAGCCCCAGCATTTT.

CDR3 residues: CATSRARGGYEQFF. In DNA, the CDR3 is TGTGCCACCAGCAGAGCAAGGGGGGGGTATGAGCAGTTCTTC. The V gene is TRBV15, the J gene TRBJ2-1; D might be TRBD2 (7 bases). Germline values: CDR1 LNHNV, CDR2 YYDKDF (reference sequence). The length of the CDR3 is 14 residues. V was pared by 1 base and J by 8 bases, with 12 bases between.

The genes are TRBV6-5 and TRBJ2-1; unclear D gene. V gave up 6 bases and J gave up 8 bases, with 17 bases separating them. Per germline, CDR1 MNHEY and CDR2 SVGAGI. The CDR3 runs 14 residues. The CDR3 DNA reads TGTGCCAGCAGCCCCCCCGGGTACCGAGATGAGCAGTTCTTC. Protein sequence: CASSPPGYRDEQFF.

This clone was seen just once. The chain carries TRBV9 and TRBJ2-3, with 9 positions matching TRBD2. Germline CDR1 and CDR2: SGDLS and YYNGEE. Unmatched junction bases numbered 7, after V lost 4 bases and J lost 4 bases. The CDR3 spans 15 residues. This CDR3 is CASSRIAGDPDTQYF. In DNA form, the CDR3 reads TGTGCCAGCAGCCGCATAGCGGGAGACCCAGATACGCAGTATTTT.

The chain joins TRBV4-1 to TRBJ2-7; 14 nucleotides agree with TRBD2. The CDR3 spans 17 residues. V dropped 0 bases and J dropped 8; count of bases not matched to a gene: 9. Germline V gene data show CDR1 as MGHRA and CDR2 as YSYEKL. The CDR3 is CASSQDQRLAGGRQQYF. In DNA, the CDR3 is TGCGCCAGCAGCCAAGATCAAAGACTAGCGGGAGGGAGGCAGCAGTACTTC.